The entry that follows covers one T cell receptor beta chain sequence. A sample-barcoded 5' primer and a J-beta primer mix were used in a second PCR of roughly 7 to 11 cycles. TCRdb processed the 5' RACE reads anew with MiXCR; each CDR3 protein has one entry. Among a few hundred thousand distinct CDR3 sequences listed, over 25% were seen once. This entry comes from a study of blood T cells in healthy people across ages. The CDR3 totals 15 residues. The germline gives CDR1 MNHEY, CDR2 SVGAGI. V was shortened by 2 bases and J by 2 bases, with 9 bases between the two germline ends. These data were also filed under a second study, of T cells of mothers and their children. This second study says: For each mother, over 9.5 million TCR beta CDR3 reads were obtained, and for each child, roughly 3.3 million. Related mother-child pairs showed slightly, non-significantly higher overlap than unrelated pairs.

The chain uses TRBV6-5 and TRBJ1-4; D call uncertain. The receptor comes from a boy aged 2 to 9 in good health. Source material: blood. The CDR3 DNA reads TGTGCCAGCAGTTACGCGGCAGGCACTAATGAAAAACTGTTTTTT. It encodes CASSYAAGTNEKLFF.